The source of this TCR beta chain is a study of CD8 T cells in ankylosing spondylitis (dated by TCRdb to 2016 to 2017). Study-wide context: To find TCR variants linked to disease, the study profiled T cell receptor beta repertoires in ankylosing spondylitis patients and healthy donors. Peripheral blood samples were taken, and synovial fluid was additionally collected from ankylosing spondylitis patients. In total, the full study cohort was made up of some 110 healthy donors and about two dozen ankylosing spondylitis patients.

TCRdb names Illumina HiSeq 2500 as the instrument used. TCR beta libraries were prepared by quantitative 5'-RACE with molecular barcodes. The authors' pipeline ran thus. A new computational method, built on a probabilistic model of VDJ rearrangement, was used to identify disease-linked TCR variants. TCRdb passed the public sequencing reads through fastp at Q25 and MiXCR, retaining productive beta sequences. Entries are consolidated by CDR3 protein sequence, retaining the most common genes and DNA. TCRdb's processing, not the study's, gives the V and J calls here. Counted in this sample were fewer than 550,000 distinct CDR3 sequences; 5.3% of them appeared once. The ten largest account for roughly 3.3% of the sample. This clonotype has ten or more counts. Its antigen remains undetermined. Per-base quality was not reported, and no clone a single base away is much larger than it. Paper-wide results and their limitations: A TCR beta motif made up of 7 to 9 highly homologous amino acid variants appeared to be characteristic of blood from ankylosing spondylitis patients. Some of the motif variants had been reported before in the synovial fluid and blood of reactive arthritis patients, a finding that suggests common disease-initiation mechanisms. The disease-linked clones were reported to be significantly enriched in matched synovial fluid samples from ankylosing spondylitis patients. A CD8+ phenotype was shown by the disease-linked clones, which were found at relatively low frequencies in peripheral blood.

From its cysteine to its phenylalanine, the CDR3 spans 13 amino acids. The retained sequence is limited to the CDR3, 39 bases, with the frame set at the first base. The germline V gene supplies CDR1 KGHDR and CDR2 SFDVKD. V gives up 3 bases and J gives up 8 bases, and the segment between their germline ends measures 12 bases. The sequence links TRBV24-1 to TRBJ1-2, with no reliable assignment of the D segment. The clonotype comes from a male donor with ankylosing spondylitis. The sequenced material came from blood, either unsorted or a sorted T cell fraction (not recorded which). The CDR3 amino acid sequence is: CATSDPDEDGYTF. Here is the DNA: TGTGCCACCAGTGATCCCGACGAAGACGGCTACACCTTC.